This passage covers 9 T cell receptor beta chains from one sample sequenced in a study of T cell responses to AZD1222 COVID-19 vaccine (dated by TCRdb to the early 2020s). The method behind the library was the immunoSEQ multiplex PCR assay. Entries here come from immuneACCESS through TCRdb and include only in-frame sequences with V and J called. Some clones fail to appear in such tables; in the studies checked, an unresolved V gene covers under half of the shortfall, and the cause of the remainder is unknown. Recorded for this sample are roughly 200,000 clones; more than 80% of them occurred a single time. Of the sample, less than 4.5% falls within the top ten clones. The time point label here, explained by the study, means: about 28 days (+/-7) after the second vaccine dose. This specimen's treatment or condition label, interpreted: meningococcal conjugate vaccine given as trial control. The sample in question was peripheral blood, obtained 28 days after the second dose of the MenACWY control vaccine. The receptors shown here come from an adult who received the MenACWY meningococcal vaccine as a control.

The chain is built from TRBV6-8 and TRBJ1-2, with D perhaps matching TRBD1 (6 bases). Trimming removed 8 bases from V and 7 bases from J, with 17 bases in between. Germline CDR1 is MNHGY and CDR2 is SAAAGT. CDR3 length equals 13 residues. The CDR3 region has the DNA TGTGCCAGCCTAGGCGCAGGGGAGAGTGGCTACACCTTC. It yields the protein CASLGAGESGYTF.

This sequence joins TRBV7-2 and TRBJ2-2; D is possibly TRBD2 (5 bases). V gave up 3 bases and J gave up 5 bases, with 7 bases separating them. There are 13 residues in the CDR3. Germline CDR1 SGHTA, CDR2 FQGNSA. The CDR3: CASSFGETGELFF. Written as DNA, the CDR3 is TGTGCCAGCAGCTTCGGGGAGACCGGGGAGCTGTTTTTT.

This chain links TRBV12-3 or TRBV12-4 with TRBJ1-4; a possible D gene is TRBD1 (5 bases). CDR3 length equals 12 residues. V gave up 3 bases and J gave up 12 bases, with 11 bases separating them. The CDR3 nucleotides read TGTGCCAGCAGTTTGAGGGTAGGGGAACTGTTTTTT. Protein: CASSLRVGELFF.

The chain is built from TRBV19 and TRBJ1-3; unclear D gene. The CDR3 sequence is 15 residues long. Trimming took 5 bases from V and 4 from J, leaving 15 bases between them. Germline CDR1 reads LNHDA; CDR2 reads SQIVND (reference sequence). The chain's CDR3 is CASSPTATEGNTIYF. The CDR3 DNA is TGTGCCAGTAGTCCTACAGCTACAGAAGGAAACACCATATATTTT.

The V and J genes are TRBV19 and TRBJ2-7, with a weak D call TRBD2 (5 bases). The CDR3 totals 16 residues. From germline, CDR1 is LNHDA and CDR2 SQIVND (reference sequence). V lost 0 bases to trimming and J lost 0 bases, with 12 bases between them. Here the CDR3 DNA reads TGTGCCAGTAGTATAGATCATCGGAGGAGCTCCTACGAGCAGTACTTC. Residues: CASSIDHRRSSYEQYF.

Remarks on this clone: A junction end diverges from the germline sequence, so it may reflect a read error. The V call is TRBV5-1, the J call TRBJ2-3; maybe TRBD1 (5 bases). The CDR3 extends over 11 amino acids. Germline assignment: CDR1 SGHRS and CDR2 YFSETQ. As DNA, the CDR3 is TGCGCCAGCAGCTTGGCCAGGGTCTGGAATTTT. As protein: CASSLARVWNF.

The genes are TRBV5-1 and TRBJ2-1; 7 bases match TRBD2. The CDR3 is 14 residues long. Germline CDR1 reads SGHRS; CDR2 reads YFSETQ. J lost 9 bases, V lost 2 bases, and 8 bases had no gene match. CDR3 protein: CASSFAGDGSEQFF. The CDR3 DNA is TGCGCCAGCAGCTTCGCGGGAGACGGGAGTGAGCAGTTCTTC.

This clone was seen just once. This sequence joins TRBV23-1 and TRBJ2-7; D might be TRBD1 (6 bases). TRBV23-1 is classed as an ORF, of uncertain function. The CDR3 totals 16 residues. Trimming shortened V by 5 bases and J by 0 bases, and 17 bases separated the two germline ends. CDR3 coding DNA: TGCGCCAGCAGTGAATATTGGACAGACCCCTCCTACGAGCAGTACTTC. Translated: CASSEYWTDPSYEQYF.

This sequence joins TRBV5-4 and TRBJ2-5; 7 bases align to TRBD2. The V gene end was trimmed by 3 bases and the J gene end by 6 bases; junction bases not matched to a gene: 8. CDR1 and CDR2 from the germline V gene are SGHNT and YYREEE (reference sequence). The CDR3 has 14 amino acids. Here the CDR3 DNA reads TGTGCCAGCAGCTGGGGGGAGGGGTCCCAGACCCAGTACTTC. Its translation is CASSWGEGSQTQYF. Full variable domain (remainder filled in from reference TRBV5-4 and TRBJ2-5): ETGVTQSPTHLIKTRGQQVTLRCSSQSGHNTVSWYQQALGQGPQFIFQYYREEENGRGNFPPRFSGLQFPNYSSELNVNALELDDSALYLCASSWGEGSQTQYFGPGTRLLVL.